The clone carrying this T cell receptor (beta chain) came up many times. Arm-PCR of CDR3 regions and iRepertoire HTBI primers were the basis on which TCR beta libraries were built. TCRdb used MiXCR to reprocess the multiplex PCR reads, holding one entry per CDR3 protein. The data show approximately 440,000 distinct CDR3 sequences, with roughly 15% seen just once and 12% held by the top ten. Time point given: newly diagnosed GD, antithyroid drugs for less than 3 months. There was RNA extracted from PBMCs, and the TCR library was made from it. V trimming: 7 bases; J trimming: 6 bases; junction bases outside the gene matches: 13. Germline values: CDR1 MDHEN, CDR2 SYDVKM. This CDR3 comprises 15 residues. This entry is derived from a study of regulatory T cells in long-lasting Graves disease. Separately, the same data were catalogued under a study of T cells in Graves' hyperthyroidism and ophthalmopathy.

Sample: peripheral blood mononuclear cells (PBMCs), taken at new diagnosis, from a patient treated with antithyroid drugs. This clonotype originated in a man aged 35 to 55 with Graves disease. The chain is built from TRBV28 and TRBJ2-7; 9 bases map to TRBD1. The CDR3 DNA sequence: TGTGCCAGCAAACCCAGAGGGACAGGGACTCGCGAGCAGTACTTC. Encoded protein: CASKPRGTGTREQYF. The variable domain in full, with the rest retrieved from reference TRBV28 and TRBJ2-7, is DVKVTQSSRYLVKRTGEKVFLECVQDMDHENMFWYRQDPGLGLRLIYFSYDVKMKEKGDIPEGYSVSREKKERFSLILESASTNQTSMYLCASKPRGTGTREQYFGPGTRLTVT.